This TCR beta chain was observed in a study of blood T cell repertoires in COVID-19. At the level of the study: Sites in the United States, Italy and Spain provided acute and convalescent COVID-19 samples.

The CDR3 is made up of 14 amino acids. Trimming removed 4 bases from V and 1 base from J; junction bases left unmatched: 3. CDR1 is MGHRA and CDR2 is YSYEKL in the germline V gene. With respect to this clone: The sample has other DNA sequences that encode this CDR3 too.

Libraries were prepared by immunoSEQ multiplex PCR; TCRdb keeps only in-frame clonotypes and omits some of them. The sample consists of fewer than 250,000 clones, over 70% of them appearing once. Individuals drawn from around 24 US areas were about 18 to 95 years old. Researchers sorted participants into cohorts using their self-reported clinical history. The rearrangement uses TRBV4-1 and TRBJ1-1; 7 nucleotides match TRBD1. Sequencing was carried out using PBMCs or T cells enriched from blood (not recorded which). This TCR was recovered from a woman under 40 who had been exposed to COVID-19. The CDR3 DNA is TGCGCCAGCAGCCTCGGACAGGAGAACACTGAAGCTTTCTTT. This sequence encodes CASSLGQENTEAFF.